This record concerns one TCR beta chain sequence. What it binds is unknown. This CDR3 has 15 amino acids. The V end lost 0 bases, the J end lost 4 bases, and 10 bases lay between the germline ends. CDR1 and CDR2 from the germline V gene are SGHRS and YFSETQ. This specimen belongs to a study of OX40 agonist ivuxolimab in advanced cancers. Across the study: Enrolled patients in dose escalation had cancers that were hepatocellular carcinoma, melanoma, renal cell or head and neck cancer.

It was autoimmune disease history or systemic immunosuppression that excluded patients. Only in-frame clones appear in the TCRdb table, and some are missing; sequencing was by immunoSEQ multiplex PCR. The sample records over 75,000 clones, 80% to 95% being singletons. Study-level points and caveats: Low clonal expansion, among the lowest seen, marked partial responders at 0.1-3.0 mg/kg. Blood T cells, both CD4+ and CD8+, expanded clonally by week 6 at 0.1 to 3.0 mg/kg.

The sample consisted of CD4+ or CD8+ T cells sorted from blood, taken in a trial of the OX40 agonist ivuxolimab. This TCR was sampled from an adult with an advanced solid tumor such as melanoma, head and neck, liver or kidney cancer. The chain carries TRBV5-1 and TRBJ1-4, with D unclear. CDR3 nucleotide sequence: TGCGCCAGCAGCTTGGTGGCAGGCGGTAATGAAAAACTGTTTTTT. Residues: CASSLVAGGNEKLFF. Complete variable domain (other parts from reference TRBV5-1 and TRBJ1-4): KAGVTQTPRYLIKTRGQQVTLSCSPISGHRSVSWYQQTPGQGLQFLFEYFSETQRNKGNFPGRFSGRQFSNSRSEMNVSTLELGDSALYLCASSLVAGGNEKLFFGSGTQLSVL.